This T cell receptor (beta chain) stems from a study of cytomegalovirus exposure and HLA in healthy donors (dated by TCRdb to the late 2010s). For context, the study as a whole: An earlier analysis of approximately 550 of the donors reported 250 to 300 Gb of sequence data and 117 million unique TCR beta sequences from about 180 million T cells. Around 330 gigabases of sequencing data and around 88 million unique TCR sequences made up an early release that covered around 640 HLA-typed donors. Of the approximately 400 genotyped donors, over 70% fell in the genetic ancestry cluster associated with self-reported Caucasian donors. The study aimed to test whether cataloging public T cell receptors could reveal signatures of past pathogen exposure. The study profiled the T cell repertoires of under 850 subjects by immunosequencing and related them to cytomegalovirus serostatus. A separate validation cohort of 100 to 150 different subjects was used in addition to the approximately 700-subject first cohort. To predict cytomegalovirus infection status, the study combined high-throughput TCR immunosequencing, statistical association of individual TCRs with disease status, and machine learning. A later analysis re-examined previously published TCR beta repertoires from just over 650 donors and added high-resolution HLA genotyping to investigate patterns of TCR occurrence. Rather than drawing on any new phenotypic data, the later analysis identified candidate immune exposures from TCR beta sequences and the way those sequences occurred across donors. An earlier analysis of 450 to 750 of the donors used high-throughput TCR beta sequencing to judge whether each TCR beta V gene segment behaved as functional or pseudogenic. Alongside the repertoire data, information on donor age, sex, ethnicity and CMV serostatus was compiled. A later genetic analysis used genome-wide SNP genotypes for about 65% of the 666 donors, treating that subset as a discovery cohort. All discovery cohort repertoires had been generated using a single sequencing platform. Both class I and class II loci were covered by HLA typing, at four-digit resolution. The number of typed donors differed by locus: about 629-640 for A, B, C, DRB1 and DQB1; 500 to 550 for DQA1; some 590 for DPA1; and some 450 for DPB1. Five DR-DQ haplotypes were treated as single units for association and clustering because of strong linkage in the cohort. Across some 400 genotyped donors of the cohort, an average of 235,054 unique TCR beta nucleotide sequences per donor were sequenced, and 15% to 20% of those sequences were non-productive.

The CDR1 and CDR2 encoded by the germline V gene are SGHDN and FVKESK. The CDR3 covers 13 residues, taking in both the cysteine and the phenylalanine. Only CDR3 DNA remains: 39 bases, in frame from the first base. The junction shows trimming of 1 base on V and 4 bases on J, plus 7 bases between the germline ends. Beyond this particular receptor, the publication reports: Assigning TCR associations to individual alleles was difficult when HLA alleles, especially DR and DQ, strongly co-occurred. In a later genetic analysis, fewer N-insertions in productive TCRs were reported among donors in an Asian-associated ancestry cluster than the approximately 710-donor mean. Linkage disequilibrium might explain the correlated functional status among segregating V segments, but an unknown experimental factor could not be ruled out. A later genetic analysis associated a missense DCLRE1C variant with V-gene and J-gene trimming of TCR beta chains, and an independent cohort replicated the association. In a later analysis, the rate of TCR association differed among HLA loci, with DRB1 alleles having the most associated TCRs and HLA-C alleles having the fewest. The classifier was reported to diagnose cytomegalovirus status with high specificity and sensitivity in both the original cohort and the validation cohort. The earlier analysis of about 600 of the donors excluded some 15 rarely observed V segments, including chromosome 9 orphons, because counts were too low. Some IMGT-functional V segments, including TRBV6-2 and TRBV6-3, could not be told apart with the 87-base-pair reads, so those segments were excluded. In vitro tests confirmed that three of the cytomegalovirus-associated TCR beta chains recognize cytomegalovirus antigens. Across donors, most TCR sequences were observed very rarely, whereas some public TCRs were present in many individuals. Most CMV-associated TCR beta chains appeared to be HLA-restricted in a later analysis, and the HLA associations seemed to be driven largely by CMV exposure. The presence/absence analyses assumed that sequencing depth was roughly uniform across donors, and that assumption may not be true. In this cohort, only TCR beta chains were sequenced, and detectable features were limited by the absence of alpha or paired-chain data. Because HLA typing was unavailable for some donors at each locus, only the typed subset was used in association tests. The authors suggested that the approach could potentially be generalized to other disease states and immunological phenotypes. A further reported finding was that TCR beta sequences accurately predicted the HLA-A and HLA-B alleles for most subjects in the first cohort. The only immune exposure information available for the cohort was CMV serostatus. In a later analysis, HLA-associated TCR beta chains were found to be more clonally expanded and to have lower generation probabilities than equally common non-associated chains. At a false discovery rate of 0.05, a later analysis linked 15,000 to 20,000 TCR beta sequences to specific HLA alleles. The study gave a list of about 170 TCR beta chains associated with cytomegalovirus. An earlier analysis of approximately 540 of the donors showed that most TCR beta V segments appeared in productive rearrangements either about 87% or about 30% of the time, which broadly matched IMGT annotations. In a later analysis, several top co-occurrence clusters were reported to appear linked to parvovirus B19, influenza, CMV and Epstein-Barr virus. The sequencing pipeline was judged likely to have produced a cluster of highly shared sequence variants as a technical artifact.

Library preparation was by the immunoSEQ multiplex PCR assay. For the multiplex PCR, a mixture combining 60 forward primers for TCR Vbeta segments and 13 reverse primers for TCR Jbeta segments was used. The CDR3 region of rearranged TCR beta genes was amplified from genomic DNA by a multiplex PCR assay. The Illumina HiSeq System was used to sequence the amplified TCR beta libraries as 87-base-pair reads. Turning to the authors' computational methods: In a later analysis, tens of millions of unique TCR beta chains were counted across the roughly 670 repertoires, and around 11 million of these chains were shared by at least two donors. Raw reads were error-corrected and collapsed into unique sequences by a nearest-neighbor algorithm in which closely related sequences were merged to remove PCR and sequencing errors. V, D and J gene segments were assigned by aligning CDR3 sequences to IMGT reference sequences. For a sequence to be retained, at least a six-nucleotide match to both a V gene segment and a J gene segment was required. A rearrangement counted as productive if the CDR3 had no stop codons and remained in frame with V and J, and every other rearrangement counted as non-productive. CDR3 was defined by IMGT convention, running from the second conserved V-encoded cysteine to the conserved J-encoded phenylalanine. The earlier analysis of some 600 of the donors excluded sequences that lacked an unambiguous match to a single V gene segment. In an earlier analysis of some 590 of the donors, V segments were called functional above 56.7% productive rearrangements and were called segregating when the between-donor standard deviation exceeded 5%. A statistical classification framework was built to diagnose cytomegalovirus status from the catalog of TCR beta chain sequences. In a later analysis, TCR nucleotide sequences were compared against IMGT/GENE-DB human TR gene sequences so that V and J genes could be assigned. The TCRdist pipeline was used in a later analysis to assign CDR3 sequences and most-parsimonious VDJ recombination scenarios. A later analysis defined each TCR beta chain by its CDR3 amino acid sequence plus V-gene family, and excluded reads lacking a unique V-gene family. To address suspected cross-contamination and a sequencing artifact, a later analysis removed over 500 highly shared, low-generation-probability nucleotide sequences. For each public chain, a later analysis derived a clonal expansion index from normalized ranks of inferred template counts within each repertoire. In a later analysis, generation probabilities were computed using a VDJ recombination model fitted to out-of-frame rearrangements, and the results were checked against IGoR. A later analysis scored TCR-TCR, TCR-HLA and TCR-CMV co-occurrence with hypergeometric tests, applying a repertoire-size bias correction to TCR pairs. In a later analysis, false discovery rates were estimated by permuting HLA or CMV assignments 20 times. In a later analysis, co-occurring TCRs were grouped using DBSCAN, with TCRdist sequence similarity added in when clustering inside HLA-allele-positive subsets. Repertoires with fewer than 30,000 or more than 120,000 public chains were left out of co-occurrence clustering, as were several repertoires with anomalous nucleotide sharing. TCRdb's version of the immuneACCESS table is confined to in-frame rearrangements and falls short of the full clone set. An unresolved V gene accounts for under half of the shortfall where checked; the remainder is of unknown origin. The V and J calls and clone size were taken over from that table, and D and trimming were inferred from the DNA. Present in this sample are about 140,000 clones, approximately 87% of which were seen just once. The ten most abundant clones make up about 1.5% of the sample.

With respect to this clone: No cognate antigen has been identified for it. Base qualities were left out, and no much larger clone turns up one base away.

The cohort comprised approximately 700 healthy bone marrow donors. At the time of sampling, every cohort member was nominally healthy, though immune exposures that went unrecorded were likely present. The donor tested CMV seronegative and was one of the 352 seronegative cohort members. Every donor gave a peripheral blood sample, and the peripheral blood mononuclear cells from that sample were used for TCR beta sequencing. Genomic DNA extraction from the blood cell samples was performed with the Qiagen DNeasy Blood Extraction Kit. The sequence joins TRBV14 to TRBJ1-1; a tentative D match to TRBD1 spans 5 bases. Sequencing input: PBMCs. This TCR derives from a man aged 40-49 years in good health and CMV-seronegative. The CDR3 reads CASSQVGGTEAFF. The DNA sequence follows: TGTGCCAGCAGCCAAGTGGGGGGCACTGAAGCTTTCTTT. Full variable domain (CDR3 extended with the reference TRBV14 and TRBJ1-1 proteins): EAGVTQFPSHSVIEKGQTVTLRCDPISGHDNLYWYRRVMGKEIKFLLHFVKESKQDESGMPNNRFLAERTGGTYSTLKVQPAELEDSGVYFCASSQVGGTEAFFGQGTRLTVV.